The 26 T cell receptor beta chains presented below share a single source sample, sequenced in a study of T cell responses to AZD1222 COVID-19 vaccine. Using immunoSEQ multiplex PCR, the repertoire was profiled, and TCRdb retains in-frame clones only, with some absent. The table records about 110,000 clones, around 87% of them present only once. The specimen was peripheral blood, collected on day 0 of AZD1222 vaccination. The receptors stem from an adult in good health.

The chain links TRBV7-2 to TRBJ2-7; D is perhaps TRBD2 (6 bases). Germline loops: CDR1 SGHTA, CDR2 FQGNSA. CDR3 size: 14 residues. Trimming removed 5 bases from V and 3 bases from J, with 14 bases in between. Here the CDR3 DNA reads TGTGCCAGCAGCATCCGGGACTTAAACTACGAGCAGTACTTC. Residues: CASSIRDLNYEQYF. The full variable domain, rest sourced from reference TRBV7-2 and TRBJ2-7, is GAGVSQSPSNKVTEKGKDVELRCDPISGHTALYWYRQSLGQGLEFLIYFQGNSAPDKSGLPSDRFSAERTGGSVSTLTIQRTQQEDSAVYLCASSIRDLNYEQYFGPGTRLTVT.

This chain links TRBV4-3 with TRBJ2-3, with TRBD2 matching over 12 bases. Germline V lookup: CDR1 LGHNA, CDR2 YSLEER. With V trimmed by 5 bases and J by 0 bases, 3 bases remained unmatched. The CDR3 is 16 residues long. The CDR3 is CASSYGTSGSTDTQYF. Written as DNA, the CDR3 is TGCGCCAGCAGCTATGGGACTAGCGGGAGCACAGATACGCAGTATTTT.

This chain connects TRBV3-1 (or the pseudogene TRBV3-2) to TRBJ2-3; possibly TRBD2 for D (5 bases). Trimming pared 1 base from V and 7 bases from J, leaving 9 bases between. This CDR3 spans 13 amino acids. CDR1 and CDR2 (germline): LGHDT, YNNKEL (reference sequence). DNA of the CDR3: TGTGCCAGCAGCCAAGTACGGGGAAATACGCAGTATTTT. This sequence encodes CASSQVRGNTQYF.

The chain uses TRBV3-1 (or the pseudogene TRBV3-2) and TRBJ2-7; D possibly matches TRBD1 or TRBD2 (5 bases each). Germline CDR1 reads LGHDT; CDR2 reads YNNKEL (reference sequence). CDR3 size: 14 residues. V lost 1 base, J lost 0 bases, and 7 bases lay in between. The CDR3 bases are TGTGCCAGCAGCCAAGGGGGGATCTCCTACGAGCAGTACTTC. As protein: CASSQGGISYEQYF.

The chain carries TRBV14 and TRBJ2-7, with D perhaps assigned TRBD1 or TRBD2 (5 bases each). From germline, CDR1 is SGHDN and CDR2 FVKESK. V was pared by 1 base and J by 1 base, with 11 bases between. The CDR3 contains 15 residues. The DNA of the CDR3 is TGTGCCAGCAGCCAAGTCGGGACGGGTTCCTACGAGCAGTACTTC. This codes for CASSQVGTGSYEQYF.

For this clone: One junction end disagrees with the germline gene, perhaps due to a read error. The CDR3 region is CASSQGGGLDF. CDR3 coding DNA: TGTGCCAGCAGCCAAGGGGGGGGGCTGGACTTC. This chain joins TRBV14 and TRBJ2-7; D is possibly TRBD2 (7 bases). CDR3 size: 11 residues. Germline V gene data show CDR1 as SGHDN and CDR2 as FVKESK.

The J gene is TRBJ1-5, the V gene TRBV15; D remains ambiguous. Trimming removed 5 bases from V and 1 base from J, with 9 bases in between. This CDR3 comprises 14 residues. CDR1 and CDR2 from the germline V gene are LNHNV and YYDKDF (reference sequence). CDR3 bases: TGTGCCACCAGCGTGTGGGAGAGCAATCAGCCCCAGCATTTT. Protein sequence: CATSVWESNQPQHF. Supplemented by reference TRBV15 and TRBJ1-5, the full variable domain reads DAMVIQNPRYQVTQFGKPVTLSCSQTLNHNVMYWYQQKSSQAPKLLFHYYDKDFNNEADTPDNFQSRRPNTSFCFLDIRSPGLGDTAMYLCATSVWESNQPQHFGDGTRLSIL.

DNA of the CDR3: TGTGCCAGCACCCGACTAGCGGGAGAGTCGGATACGCAGTATTTT. It is translated as CASTRLAGESDTQYF. The rearrangement links TRBV2 to TRBJ2-3; 12 bases fit TRBD2. Per germline, CDR1 SNHLY and CDR2 FYNNEI. The CDR3 consists of 15 residues. The ends lost 7 bases at V and 6 bases at J; junction bases unmatched: 8.

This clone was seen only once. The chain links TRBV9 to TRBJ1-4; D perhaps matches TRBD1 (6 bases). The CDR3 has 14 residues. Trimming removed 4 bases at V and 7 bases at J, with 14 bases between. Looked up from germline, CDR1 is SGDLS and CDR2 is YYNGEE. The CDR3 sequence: CASSLTGTGEKLFF. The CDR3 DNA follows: TGTGCCAGCAGCCTAACAGGGACCGGTGAAAAACTGTTTTTT.

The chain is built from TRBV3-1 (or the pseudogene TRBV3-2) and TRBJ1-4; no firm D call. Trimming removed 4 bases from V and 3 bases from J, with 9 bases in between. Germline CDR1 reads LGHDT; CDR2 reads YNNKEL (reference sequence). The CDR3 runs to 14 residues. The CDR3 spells CASSLVGANEKLFF. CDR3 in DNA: TGTGCCAGCAGCCTGGTCGGGGCTAATGAAAAACTGTTTTTT.

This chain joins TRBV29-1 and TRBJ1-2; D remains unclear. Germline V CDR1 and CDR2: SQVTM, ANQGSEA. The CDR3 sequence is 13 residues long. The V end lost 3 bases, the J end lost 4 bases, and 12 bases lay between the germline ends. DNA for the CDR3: TGCAGCGTTGACACTCAGGAGGCCTATGGCTACACCTTC. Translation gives CSVDTQEAYGYTF.

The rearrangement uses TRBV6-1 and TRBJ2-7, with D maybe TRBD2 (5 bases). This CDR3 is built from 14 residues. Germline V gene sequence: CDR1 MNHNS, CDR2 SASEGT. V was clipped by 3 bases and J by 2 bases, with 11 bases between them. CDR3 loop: CASSDTGWTYEQYF. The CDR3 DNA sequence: TGTGCCAGCAGTGACACGGGGTGGACCTACGAGCAGTACTTC.

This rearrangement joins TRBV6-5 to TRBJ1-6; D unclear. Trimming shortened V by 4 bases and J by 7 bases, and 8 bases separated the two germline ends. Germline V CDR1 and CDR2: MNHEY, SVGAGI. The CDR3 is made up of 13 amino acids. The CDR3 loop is CASSWRSNSPLHF. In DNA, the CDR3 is TGTGCCAGCAGTTGGCGATCCAATTCACCCCTCCACTTT.

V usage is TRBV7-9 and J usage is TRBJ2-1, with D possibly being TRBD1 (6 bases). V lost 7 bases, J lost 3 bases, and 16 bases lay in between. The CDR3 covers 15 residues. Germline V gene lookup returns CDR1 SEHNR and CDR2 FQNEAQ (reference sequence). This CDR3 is CASTPIPGHYNEQFF. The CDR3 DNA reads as TGTGCCAGCACCCCAATCCCGGGACACTACAATGAGCAGTTCTTC.

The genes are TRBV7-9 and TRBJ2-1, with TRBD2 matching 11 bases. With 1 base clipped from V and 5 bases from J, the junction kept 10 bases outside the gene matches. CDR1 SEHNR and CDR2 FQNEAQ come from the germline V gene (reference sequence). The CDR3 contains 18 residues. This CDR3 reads CASSLGKLSGGADNEQFF. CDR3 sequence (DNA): TGTGCCAGCAGCTTAGGAAAGCTTAGCGGGGGGGCCGACAATGAGCAGTTCTTC.

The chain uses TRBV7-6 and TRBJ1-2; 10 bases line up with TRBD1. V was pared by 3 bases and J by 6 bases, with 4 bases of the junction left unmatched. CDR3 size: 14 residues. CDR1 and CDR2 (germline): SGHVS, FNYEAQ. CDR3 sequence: CASSLIGTGDGYTF. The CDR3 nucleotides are TGTGCCAGCAGCTTGATCGGGACAGGGGATGGCTACACCTTC.

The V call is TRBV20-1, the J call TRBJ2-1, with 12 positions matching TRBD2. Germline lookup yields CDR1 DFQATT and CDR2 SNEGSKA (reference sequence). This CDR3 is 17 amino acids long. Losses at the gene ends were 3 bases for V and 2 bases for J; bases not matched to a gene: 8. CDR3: CSASPSGRVGAYNEQFF. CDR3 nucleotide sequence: TGCAGTGCTAGTCCTAGCGGGAGGGTCGGCGCCTACAATGAGCAGTTCTTC.

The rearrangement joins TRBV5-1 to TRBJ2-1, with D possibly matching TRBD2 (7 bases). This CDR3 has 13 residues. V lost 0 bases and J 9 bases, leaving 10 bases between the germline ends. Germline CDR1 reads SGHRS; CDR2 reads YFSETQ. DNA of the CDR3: TGCGCCAGCAGCTTGGTAAGGGGGGGTGAGCAGTTCTTC. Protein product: CASSLVRGGEQFF.

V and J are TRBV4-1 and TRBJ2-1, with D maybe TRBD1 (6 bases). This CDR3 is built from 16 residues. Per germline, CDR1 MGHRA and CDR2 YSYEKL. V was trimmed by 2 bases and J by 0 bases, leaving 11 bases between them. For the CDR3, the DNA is TGCGCCAGCAGCCAATTCCCACAGGGCTCCTACAATGAGCAGTTCTTC. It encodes CASSQFPQGSYNEQFF.

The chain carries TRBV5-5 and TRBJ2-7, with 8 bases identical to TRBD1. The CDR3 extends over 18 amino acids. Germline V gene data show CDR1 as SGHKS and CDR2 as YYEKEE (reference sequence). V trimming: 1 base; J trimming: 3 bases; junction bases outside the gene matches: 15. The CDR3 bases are TGTGCCAGCAGCTTGTTCCCGACCCTCGACAGGGGCAACTACGAGCAGTACTTC. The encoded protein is CASSLFPTLDRGNYEQYF.

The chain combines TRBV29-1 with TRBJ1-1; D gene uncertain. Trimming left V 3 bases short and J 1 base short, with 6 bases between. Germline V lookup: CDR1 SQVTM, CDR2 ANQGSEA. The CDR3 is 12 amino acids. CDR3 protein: CSVDWGNTEAFF. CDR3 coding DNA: TGCAGCGTTGATTGGGGGAACACTGAAGCTTTCTTT.

CDR3 residues: CATNWGGQNTEAFF. The CDR3, as DNA: TGTGCCACAAATTGGGGGGGCCAGAACACTGAAGCTTTCTTT. The rearrangement links TRBV10-3 to TRBJ1-1, with a possible D match to TRBD1 (6 bases). The CDR3 spans 14 residues. Germline V gene lookup returns CDR1 ENHRY and CDR2 SYGVKD. Trimming cost V 10 bases and J 1 base, with 16 bases left between them.

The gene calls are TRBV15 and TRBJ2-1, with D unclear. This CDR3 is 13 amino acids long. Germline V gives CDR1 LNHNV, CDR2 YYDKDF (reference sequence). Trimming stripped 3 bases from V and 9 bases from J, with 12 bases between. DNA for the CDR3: TGTGCCACCAGCAGCGCCCCCTTGCTTGAGCAGTTCTTC. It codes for CATSSAPLLEQFF.

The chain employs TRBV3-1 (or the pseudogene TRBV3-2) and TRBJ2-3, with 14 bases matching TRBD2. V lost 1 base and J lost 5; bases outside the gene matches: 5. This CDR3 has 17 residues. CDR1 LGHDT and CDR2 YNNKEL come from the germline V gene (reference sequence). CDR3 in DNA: TGTGCCAGCAGCCAAGGGGTTGGACTAGCGGGGGGAGATACGCAGTATTTT. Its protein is CASSQGVGLAGGDTQYF.

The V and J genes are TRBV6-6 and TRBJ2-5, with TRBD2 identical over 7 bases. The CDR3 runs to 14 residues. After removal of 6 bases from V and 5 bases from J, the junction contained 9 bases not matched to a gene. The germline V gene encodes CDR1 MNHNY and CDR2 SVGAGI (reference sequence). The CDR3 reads CASRVTGGSETQYF. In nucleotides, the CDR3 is TGTGCCAGCAGGGTAACGGGGGGATCGGAGACCCAGTACTTC.

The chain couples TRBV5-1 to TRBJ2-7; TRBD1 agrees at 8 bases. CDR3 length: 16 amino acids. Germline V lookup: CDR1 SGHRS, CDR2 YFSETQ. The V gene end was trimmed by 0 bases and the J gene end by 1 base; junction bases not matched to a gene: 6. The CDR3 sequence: CASSLETRGPSYEQYF. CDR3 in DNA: TGCGCCAGCAGCTTGGAGACCAGGGGGCCATCCTACGAGCAGTACTTC. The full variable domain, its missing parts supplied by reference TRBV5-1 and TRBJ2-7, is KAGVTQTPRYLIKTRGQQVTLSCSPISGHRSVSWYQQTPGQGLQFLFEYFSETQRNKGNFPGRFSGRQFSNSRSEMNVSTLELGDSALYLCASSLETRGPSYEQYFGPGTRLTVT.